These 15 T cell receptor beta chains came from one sample sequenced in a study of T cell changes during pregnancy in multiple sclerosis. Using immunoSEQ multiplex PCR, the repertoire was profiled, and TCRdb retains in-frame clones only, with some absent. The sample consists of just under 60,000 clones, around 93% of them appearing once. The sequencing here drew on peripheral blood, taken in the first trimester of pregnancy. The receptors originated from a female donor with multiple sclerosis, enrolled in a pregnancy study.

The chain couples TRBV5-6 to TRBJ2-7; 7 bases fit TRBD1. The CDR3 is 15 residues long. V lost 4 bases to trimming and J lost 3 bases; unmatched junction nucleotides: 10. CDR1 is SGHDT, CDR2 YYEEEE, per germline. The CDR3 protein is CASSAGQAAFYEQYF. CDR3 DNA: TGTGCCAGCAGCGCCGGACAGGCTGCTTTCTACGAGCAGTACTTC.

The chain combines TRBV10-3 with TRBJ1-4; 9 bases agree with TRBD1. The CDR3 is 14 amino acids. Per the germline V gene, CDR1 is ENHRY and CDR2 is SYGVKD. Losses at the gene ends were 10 bases for V and 5 bases for J; bases not matched to a gene: 8. CDR3 amino acids: CATAPGQGNEKLFF. For the CDR3, the DNA is TGTGCCACCGCTCCGGGACAGGGAAATGAAAAACTGTTTTTT.

The chain carries TRBV7-9 and TRBJ2-3; 7 nucleotides match TRBD1. Germline CDR1 is SEHNR and CDR2 is FQNEAQ (reference sequence). The J segment lost 4 bases and the V segment lost 5 bases, leaving 12 bases of the junction unmatched. The CDR3 covers 16 residues. CDR3 amino acids: CASSSGTGVYADTQYF. The CDR3 coding sequence is TGTGCCAGCAGCAGTGGAACAGGGGTTTATGCAGATACGCAGTATTTT.

The rearrangement joins TRBV5-1 to TRBJ2-2; perhaps TRBD1 as D (6 bases). The CDR3 has 15 residues. Germline assignment: CDR1 SGHRS and CDR2 YFSETQ. The V and J ends lost 5 bases and 4 bases respectively, with 15 bases between them. CDR3 sequence: CASRSNRAPTGELFF. CDR3 in DNA: TGCGCCAGCAGGTCGAACAGGGCGCCCACCGGGGAGCTGTTTTTT. The entire variable domain, with the rest obtained from reference TRBV5-1 and TRBJ2-2, is as follows: KAGVTQTPRYLIKTRGQQVTLSCSPISGHRSVSWYQQTPGQGLQFLFEYFSETQRNKGNFPGRFSGRQFSNSRSEMNVSTLELGDSALYLCASRSNRAPTGELFFGEGSRLTVL.

The CDR3 region is CASSLPGQFYGYTF. The CDR3, as DNA: TGTGCCAGCAGCCTCCCGGGACAGTTCTATGGCTACACCTTC. This chain connects TRBV7-9 to TRBJ1-2; 7 nucleotides agree with TRBD1. V lost 5 bases to trimming and J lost 4 bases; unmatched junction nucleotides: 7. Per germline, CDR1 SEHNR and CDR2 FQNEAQ (reference sequence). The length of the CDR3 is 14 residues.

This clone has a single count. The chain couples TRBV29-1 to TRBJ1-2, with 8 bases that match TRBD1. CDR3 length equals 12 residues. From germline, CDR1 is SQVTM and CDR2 ANQGSEA. The V segment lost 4 bases and the J segment 4 bases; nucleotides outside the gene matches: 2. CDR3 nucleotide sequence: TGCAGCGTTGCAGGGGGCCCCTATGGCTACACCTTC. This translates into CSVAGGPYGYTF.

V usage is TRBV7-6 and J usage is TRBJ1-1; D is unclear. V was clipped by 6 bases and J by 1 base, with 15 bases between them. CDR3 size: 15 residues. Germline lookup yields CDR1 SGHVS and CDR2 FNYEAQ. The CDR3 DNA reads as TGTGCCAGCAGGTCTAACTCCATCGGGAACACTGAAGCTTTCTTT. It translates to CASRSNSIGNTEAFF.

The J gene is TRBJ1-6, the V gene TRBV6-5, with 8 positions matching TRBD1. The CDR3 is made up of 16 amino acids. Germline CDR1 is MNHEY and CDR2 is SVGAGI. Trimming cost V 0 bases and J 9 bases; bases outside gene matches: 7. CDR3: CASSYSGQGRSSPLHF. CDR3 bases: TGTGCCAGCAGTTACTCCGGACAGGGAAGGTCTTCACCCCTCCACTTT.

The chain links TRBV7-6 to TRBJ1-1, with a tentative D call TRBD1 (6 bases). The ends were cut back, 3 bases at V and 1 base at J, with 6 bases in the middle. From germline, CDR1 is SGHVS and CDR2 FNYEAQ. This CDR3 region has 13 residues. The CDR3 bases are TGTGCCAGCAGCTTGACAGGGAACACTGAAGCTTTCTTT. Translation gives CASSLTGNTEAFF.

The rearrangement uses TRBV4-1 and TRBJ2-1; 12 bases align to TRBD2. The ends lost 5 bases at V and 7 bases at J; junction bases unmatched: 15. The CDR3 spans 18 residues. The germline V gene has CDR1 MGHRA and CDR2 YSYEKL. CDR3 nucleotide sequence: TGCGCCAGCAGCGTACCCGGGGGACTAGCGGGCTTGGGGAATGAGCAGTTCTTC. It encodes CASSVPGGLAGLGNEQFF.

The gene calls are TRBV7-2 and TRBJ2-3; 8 nucleotides agree with TRBD2. Unmatched junction bases numbered 9, after V lost 1 base and J lost 6 bases. CDR1 and CDR2 from the germline V gene are SGHTA and FQGNSA. The CDR3 is made up of 16 amino acids. The CDR3 region is CASSLDPGGAGDTQYF. The CDR3 region has the DNA TGTGCCAGCAGCTTAGACCCCGGGGGGGCGGGGGATACGCAGTATTTT.

In regard to this clone: A junction boundary mismatches the germline segment, possibly from a read error. The V and J genes are TRBV7-9 and TRBJ2-5; 12 bases match TRBD2. This CDR3 region has 15 residues. The germline V gene has CDR1 SEHNR and CDR2 FQNEAQ (reference sequence). In DNA, the CDR3 is TGTGCCAGCAGCCTAGCGGGGGGGGTCCAAGAGACCCAGTACTTC. Translation gives CASSLAGGVQETQYF.

The gene calls are TRBV7-9 and TRBJ2-7; tentative D call: TRBD2 (6 bases). Trimming cost V 1 base and J 0 bases, with 7 bases left between them. The CDR3 length is 14 residues. The germline V gene has CDR1 SEHNR and CDR2 FQNEAQ (reference sequence). CDR3 DNA: TGTGCCAGCAGCTTAGGGGAGGCCTCCTACGAGCAGTACTTC. This translates into CASSLGEASYEQYF.

As for this clone: A read error may account for a junction end that differs from germline. The V gene is TRBV6-6, the J gene TRBJ1-2; D may be TRBD1 (5 bases). The CDR3 sequence is 13 residues long. Per germline, CDR1 MNHNY and CDR2 SVGAGI (reference sequence). The CDR3 region is CASSHSGTYGYTF. Here the CDR3 DNA reads TGTGCCAGCAGTCACTCCGGGACTTATGGCTACACCTTC.

This rearrangement joins TRBV5-4 to TRBJ1-1; a possible D gene is TRBD1 (6 bases). Germline CDR1 SGHNT, CDR2 YYREEE (reference sequence). CDR3 length: 15 amino acids. V lost 2 bases and J 5 bases, leaving 16 bases between the germline ends. In nucleotides, the CDR3 is TGTGCCAGCAGCTTTACCGGGGGAGGGGGGACTGAAGCTTTCTTT. Its translation: CASSFTGGGGTEAFF.